This TCR beta chain was profiled in a study of regulatory T cells in long-lasting Graves disease. The table lists this clonotype with a few counts. Time point in this sample: persistent/refractory GD, antithyroid drugs over 5 years with positive TRAb. The TCR library used RNA extracted from PBMCs. Guidelines of the American Thyroid Association were used to diagnose Graves' disease. The CDR3 consists of 15 residues. The V gene end was trimmed by 4 bases and the J gene end by 4 bases; junction bases not matched to a gene: 3. CDR1 and CDR2 from the germline V gene are SGHAT and FQNNGV. iRepertoire HTBI primers and Arm-PCR of CDR3 regions built TCR beta libraries. TCRdb reprocessed the multiplex PCR reads with MiXCR, giving one entry per CDR3 protein. The sample contains a few hundred thousand distinct CDR3 sequences, roughly a fifth of which appear only once.

The receptor comes from a female donor with Graves disease. The sequenced sample was peripheral blood mononuclear cells (PBMCs), obtained when the disease was refractory, from a patient treated with antithyroid drugs. The chain links TRBV11-2 to TRBJ2-2; 10 positions agree with TRBD2. CDR3 nucleotide sequence: TGTGCCAGCAGCTCTCTAGCGGGAGCCACCGGGGAGCTGTTTTTT. It codes for CASSSLAGATGELFF.